What follows is one TCR beta chain and its context. The data originate from a study of CD8+ T cells in alopecia areata. Treatment defined: oral pan-JAK inhibitor, 5-10 mg twice daily. It was from alopecia areata patients that lesional scalp punch biopsies and peripheral blood were collected. Germline values: CDR1 MNHEY, CDR2 SMNVEV (reference sequence). The CDR3 is 13 amino acids. With 6 bases removed from V and 3 bases from J, the gap between germline ends came to 12 bases. As the sequencing template, cDNA was produced by extracting RNA and reverse transcribing it. Only in-frame clones appear in the TCRdb table, and some are missing; sequencing was by immunoSEQ multiplex PCR. The table lists roughly 64,000 clones, about 43% of them singletons.

V and J are TRBV27 and TRBJ2-7, with D uncertain. This TCR derives from a human donor with alopecia areata. Here the sequenced sample was CD8+ T cells sorted from blood, taken around week 36, from a patient treated with tofacitinib. The CDR3 reads CASRPNTYYEQYF. CDR3 sequence (DNA): TGTGCCAGCAGGCCCAACACGTACTACGAGCAGTACTTC.